This T cell receptor beta chain was sequenced during a study of cytomegalovirus exposure and HLA in healthy donors (dated by TCRdb to between 2016 and 2019). Background on the whole study: An earlier analysis of a few hundred of the donors reported 276 Gb of sequence data and 117 million unique TCR beta sequences obtained from about 200 million T cells. An early release that covered about 600 HLA-typed donors contained approximately 290 gigabases of sequencing data and 70 million to 100 million unique TCR sequences. Among the roughly 400 genotyped donors, about 83% belonged to the genetic ancestry cluster associated with self-reported Caucasian donors. The study was designed to test whether signatures of past pathogen exposure could be identified by cataloging public T cell receptors. Using immunosequencing, the study profiled T cell repertoires from about 620 subjects and related those repertoires to cytomegalovirus serostatus. A separate validation cohort of 100 to 150 different subjects was used in addition to the approximately 700-subject first cohort. High-throughput TCR immunosequencing, statistical association of individual TCRs with disease status, and machine learning were combined to predict cytomegalovirus infection status. A later analysis re-analyzed previously published TCR beta repertoires from 550 to 700 donors and added high-resolution HLA genotyping to study TCR occurrence patterns. The later analysis used no new phenotypic data to find candidate immune exposures, relying instead on TCR beta sequences and their occurrence across donors. An earlier analysis of approximately 580 of the donors used high-throughput TCR beta sequencing to judge whether each TCR beta V gene segment behaved as functional or pseudogenic. Alongside the repertoire data, information on donor age, sex, ethnicity and CMV serostatus was compiled. A later genetic analysis used genome-wide SNP genotypes for about 65% of the 666 donors, treating that subset as a discovery cohort. Every discovery cohort repertoire had been produced on one sequencing platform. HLA typing included class I and class II loci at four-digit resolution. The number of typed donors differed by locus: roughly 620-630 for A, B, C, DRB1 and DQB1; approximately 520 for DQA1; approximately 600 for DPA1; and around 470 for DPB1. About five DR-DQ haplotypes were handled as single units for association and clustering, since linkage in the cohort was strong. Across approximately 400 genotyped donors of the cohort, an average of about 240,000 unique TCR beta nucleotide sequences per donor were sequenced, and 15% to 20% of those sequences were non-productive.

The CDR3 runs 16 amino acids, cysteine and phenylalanine included. Only the CDR3 DNA stays, 48 bases, in frame from base 1. CDR1 and CDR2 (SGHTS, YDEGEE) derive from the germline V gene. The junction shows trimming of 0 bases on V and 2 bases on J, and the gene matches do not reach 4 bases of it. On this clone itself: No antigen is known for it. Base qualities are missing; no much larger clone stands one base away.

The method behind the library was the immunoSEQ multiplex PCR assay. The multiplex PCR relied on a mix of 60 forward primers for TCR Vbeta segments and 13 reverse primers for TCR Jbeta segments. The CDR3 region of rearranged TCR beta genes was amplified from genomic DNA by a multiplex PCR assay. Amplified TCR beta libraries were sequenced as 87-base-pair reads on the Illumina HiSeq System. From the authors' description of their analysis: A later analysis counted about 76 million unique TCR beta chains across the 666 repertoires, and roughly 10 million of these chains were shared by at least two donors. Raw reads were error-corrected and collapsed into unique sequences by a nearest-neighbor algorithm in which closely related sequences were merged to remove PCR and sequencing errors. Alignment of CDR3 sequences to IMGT reference sequences was used to assign V, D and J gene segments. For a sequence to be retained, at least a six-nucleotide match to both a V gene segment and a J gene segment was required. Rearrangements were called productive when the CDR3 lacked stop codons and stayed in frame with V and J; all others were non-productive. Following IMGT convention, CDR3 was defined as the stretch from the second conserved V-encoded cysteine to the conserved J-encoded phenylalanine. The earlier analysis of approximately 500 of the donors excluded sequences that lacked an unambiguous match to a single V gene segment. An earlier analysis of 587 of the donors called V segments functional above 56.7% productive rearrangements and segregating when the between-donor standard deviation exceeded 5%. A statistical classification framework was built for diagnosing cytomegalovirus status from the catalog of TCR beta chain sequences. A later analysis assigned V and J genes by comparing TCR nucleotide sequences with IMGT/GENE-DB human TR gene sequences. Using the TCRdist pipeline, a later analysis assigned CDR3 sequences along with most-parsimonious VDJ recombination scenarios. A later analysis defined each TCR beta chain by its CDR3 amino acid sequence plus V-gene family, and excluded reads lacking a unique V-gene family. A later analysis removed 592 highly shared, low-generation-probability nucleotide sequences to deal with suspected cross-contamination and a sequencing artifact. For each public chain, a later analysis derived a clonal expansion index from normalized ranks of inferred template counts within each repertoire. A later analysis computed generation probabilities with a VDJ recombination model fitted to out-of-frame rearrangements, and checked the results against IGoR. In a later analysis, TCR-TCR, TCR-HLA and TCR-CMV co-occurrence was scored with hypergeometric tests, and a repertoire-size bias correction was applied to TCR pairs. In a later analysis, false discovery rates were estimated by permuting HLA or CMV assignments 20 times. In a later analysis, co-occurring TCRs were grouped with DBSCAN, and TCRdist sequence similarity was added when clustering was performed within HLA-allele-positive subsets. Repertoires with fewer than 30,000 or more than 120,000 public chains, plus five repertoires with anomalous nucleotide sharing, were excluded from co-occurrence clustering. The clones in this table, taken by TCRdb from immuneACCESS, are in-frame only. Not every clone is retained; where verified, under half of the shortfall comes from an unresolved V gene, and the cause of the rest is unknown. The V and J calls and clone size are taken from that table; D and trimming were inferred from the DNA. For this sample there are roughly 93,000 clones; around 76% appear just once. Of the sample, 7% to 10% falls within the top ten clones.

The cohort consisted of approximately 670 healthy bone marrow donors. All cohort members were sampled while nominally healthy, although unrecorded immune exposures were likely present. Of the approximately 670 cohort members, 250 to 300 had positive CMV serostatus and 352 had negative CMV serostatus, and CMV serostatus was not recorded for the donor. A peripheral blood sample was collected from each donor, and TCR beta sequencing was performed on peripheral blood mononuclear cells. Genomic DNA was extracted from the blood cell samples with the Qiagen DNeasy Blood Extraction Kit. Paper-wide results and their limitations: While some public TCRs were present in many individuals, most TCR sequences turned up only very rarely across donors. Broadly in line with IMGT annotations, most TCR beta V segments showed up in productive rearrangements about 87% or about 30% of the time in an earlier analysis of 587 of the donors. The study gave a list of some 150 TCR beta chains associated with cytomegalovirus. Some IMGT-functional V segments, including TRBV6-2 and TRBV6-3, could not be told apart with the 87-base-pair reads, so those segments were excluded. In vitro tests confirmed that three of the cytomegalovirus-associated TCR beta chains recognize cytomegalovirus antigens. Because counts were too low, roughly 18 rarely observed V segments, including chromosome 9 orphons, were left out of the earlier analysis of approximately 500 of the donors. A later genetic analysis reported fewer N-insertions in productive TCRs among donors in an Asian-associated ancestry cluster than the approximately 700-donor mean. A later analysis found that HLA-associated TCR beta chains were more clonally expanded and had lower generation probabilities than equally common non-associated chains. In a later analysis, the rate of TCR association differed among HLA loci, with DRB1 alleles having the most associated TCRs and HLA-C alleles having the fewest. Sequencing depth was assumed to be roughly uniform across donors in the presence/absence analyses, though that assumption may not hold. When HLA alleles, especially DR and DQ, strongly co-occurred, attributing TCR associations to individual alleles was difficult. Specific HLA alleles were associated with around 18,000 TCR beta sequences at a false discovery rate of 0.05 in a later analysis. An association between a missense DCLRE1C variant and V-gene and J-gene trimming of TCR beta chains was found in a later genetic analysis and replicated in an independent cohort. Because HLA typing was missing for some donors at each locus, association tests included only the typed subset. The only immune exposure information available for the cohort was CMV serostatus. In both the original and validation cohorts, the classifier was reported to diagnose cytomegalovirus status with high specificity and sensitivity. A later analysis found that most CMV-associated TCR beta chains appeared HLA-restricted, with HLA associations seemingly driven largely by CMV exposure. A further reported finding was that TCR beta sequences accurately predicted the HLA-A and HLA-B alleles for most subjects in the first cohort. The cohort was sequenced for TCR beta chains only, and without alpha or paired-chain data the features that could be detected were limited. According to the authors, the approach could potentially be generalized to other disease states and immunological phenotypes. A later analysis reported that several top co-occurrence clusters appeared linked to parvovirus B19, influenza, CMV and Epstein-Barr virus. A cluster of highly shared sequence variants was judged likely to be a technical artifact of the sequencing pipeline. Linkage disequilibrium might explain the correlated functional status among segregating V segments, but an unknown experimental factor could not be excluded.

Sequencing was carried out using PBMCs. The clonotype was recovered from a human donor in good health. The chain is encoded by TRBV5-8 joined to TRBJ1-4, with 7 central nucleotides matching TRBD1. The CDR3 region reads CASSLGRGQTNEKLFF. The DNA sequence is TGTGCCAGCAGCTTGGGAAGGGGGCAGACTAATGAAAAACTGTTTTTT.